Listed below are T cell receptor beta chains from one sample, sequenced in a study of blood T cell repertoires in COVID-19. Measured with immunoSEQ multiplex PCR; TCRdb has only the in-frame clones, and not every one. The table records 70,000 to 90,000 clones, 75% to 90% of them present only once. Source material: peripheral blood. The receptors derive from a man in his 60s with acute or convalescent COVID-19. The CDR3 runs from the conserved cysteine through the conserved F or W. Fields, in order: clone size, D gene, CDR3 length, V gene, J gene, CDR3 protein, CDR3 DNA. D genes are given only for firm matches. For some rows the clone size is stated as once, few or many, or as a class when expanded; others skip it.

-	-	13	TRBV5-1	TRBJ1-1	CASSGAVNTEAFF	TGCGCCAGCAGCGGGGCGGTGAACACTGAAGCTTTCTTT
once	-	13	TRBV28	TRBJ1-2	CAISGQRYYGYTF	TGTGCCATCTCGGGACAAAGATACTATGGCTACACCTTC
-	TRBD1	18	TRBV7-8	TRBJ1-6	CASSLSGDRGFYNSPLHF	TGTGCCAGCAGCTTAAGTGGAGACAGGGGGTTCTATAATTCACCCCTCCACTTT
-	-	13	TRBV9	TRBJ1-5	CASSVGVEQPQHF	TGTGCCAGCAGCGTAGGAGTGGAGCAGCCCCAGCATTTT
-	TRBD1	13	TRBV27	TRBJ1-2	CASSFQPGGGYTF	TGTGCCAGCAGTTTTCAACCAGGGGGAGGCTACACCTTC
few	TRBD1	14	TRBV6-5	TRBJ1-2	CASSFQGGSYGYTF	TGTGCCAGCAGTTTCCAGGGGGGCTCCTATGGCTACACCTTC
-	-	13	TRBV12-3/TRBV12-4	TRBJ2-4	CASSLRLRGIQYF	TGTGCCAGCAGTTTAAGGTTGAGAGGCATTCAGTACTTC
-	-	19	TRBV5-1	TRBJ2-1	CASSRIPSALRSSYNEQFF	TGCGCCAGCAGCCGGATCCCTAGCGCCCTTAGAAGCTCCTACAATGAGCAGTTCTTC
-	TRBD2	16	TRBV7-2	TRBJ2-2	CASSASPGLATGELFF	TGTGCCAGCAGCGCCAGTCCGGGACTAGCGACCGGGGAGCTGTTTTTT
-	-	13	TRBV15	TRBJ1-2	CATSTSPLAGYTF	TGTGCCACCAGCACCTCCCCGTTGGCTGGCTACACCTTC
-	TRBD1	15	TRBV5-4	TRBJ2-7	CASSLRTGGSYEQYF	TGTGCCAGCAGCTTAAGGACAGGGGGCTCCTACGAGCAGTACTTC
-	-	14	TRBV9	TRBJ2-2	CASSHDRNTGELFF	TGTGCCAGCAGCCACGACAGGAACACCGGGGAGCTGTTTTTT
-	-	15	TRBV5-4	TRBJ2-1	CASSPGERPDNEQFF	TGTGCCAGCAGCCCGGGGGAGCGGCCGGACAATGAGCAGTTCTTC
-	TRBD2	14	TRBV19	TRBJ2-1	CASHKTSGDNEQFF	TGTGCCAGCCACAAGACTAGCGGGGACAATGAGCAGTTCTTC
-	-	15	TRBV2	TRBJ1-5	CASEFYPGSNQPQHF	TGTGCCAGCGAGTTTTACCCTGGTTCCAATCAGCCCCAGCATTTT
-	-	14	TRBV6-4	TRBJ2-2	CASSDSQGPGELFF	TGTGCCAGCAGTGACAGCCAGGGCCCCGGGGAGCTGTTTTTT
few	-	15	TRBV5-1	TRBJ2-1	CASSLWRGAYNEQFF	TGCGCCAGCAGCTTGTGGAGGGGAGCCTACAATGAGCAGTTCTTC